The sequence of this T cell receptor (beta chain) was determined in a study of T cells expressing NK-cell markers (dated by TCRdb to the early 2020s). Looking at the study overall: Three sorted T-cell subsets (CD3+CD56+NKG2C+, CD3+CD56+NKG2C- and CD3+CD56-NKG2C+) from about 8 donors had their TCR beta-chain repertoires profiled. Seven of the eight sequenced donors were HCMV-seropositive and one was HCMV-seronegative. All eight donors whose samples were sequenced were randomly selected healthy volunteers, three of them men and five women. Illumina HiSeq 2000/2500, MiSeq or NextSeq was used to sequence libraries as 2 x 150 bp reads.

TCRdb lists the instrument as Illumina HiSeq 2000. 5'RACE template switching, by which a universal primer site and unique molecular identifiers were added, was used to make TCR beta cDNA libraries. Priming for cDNA synthesis came from the TCR beta constant segment, and two successive PCR amplification steps followed. Per the original workflow: Reads were demultiplexed and grouped by UMI with MIGEC, and clonotypes were assembled and quantified with MiTCR. To exclude erroneous sequences, only TCR cDNA sequences supported by at least two reads were retained. The tcR package was used for downstream repertoire analysis, and clonotypes were matched between fractions using CDR3 nucleotide sequence together with V segment. VDJmatch was used to annotate antigen specificity against VDJdb, with one amino acid substitution in CDR3 allowed. One entry per CDR3 protein sequence results from the TCRdb reprocessing of the reads, with DNA left out. The V and J calls follow TCRdb's processing rather than the paper's. The sample has 200,000 to 300,000 distinct CDR3 sequences on record. The top ten clones comprise 4% to 5% of the sample.

Worth noting for this clonotype: Its antigen remains undetermined.

A commercial ELISA kit detecting HCMV-specific IgG in serum was used to determine HCMV serostatus. Ficoll density gradient centrifugation was used to isolate peripheral blood mononuclear cells from blood. General findings and caveats noted by the study authors: Those dominant clonotypes were again the most abundant among CD3+CD56-NKG2C+ cells in four donors, at about 28.3-60.1%. For six donors, the dominant CD3+CD56+NKG2C+ clonotypes were among the top 10 CD8+ clonotypes and accounted for about 1.0-8% of CD8+ T cells. Whether the expanded NKG2C-expressing T cell clones were specific for HCMV antigens remained unclear.

Sequencing was performed on blood T cells: a sorted CD56 or NKG2C T cell subset, CD4+ or CD8+ T cells, or bulk PBMC T cells (not recorded which). This receptor was taken from a woman between 18 and 70 years old in good health.

The CDR3: CASSYSPNTEAFF. The chain uses TRBV7-3 and TRBJ1-1. From a lookup of the germline V gene, CDR1 and CDR2 are SGHTA and FQGTGA. The CDR3 runs 13 residues from the cysteine to the phenylalanine. The nucleotide record is missing.